This TCR beta chain was identified in a study of blood T cell repertoires in COVID-19. Study-level information: The samples span acute and convalescent COVID-19 from the United States, Italy and Spain. PBMCs, B-cell-depleted T cells, or T cells provided the cDNA or gDNA that made up the material.

In the authors' methods: Amplification from reference gene primers served as the basis for estimated nucleated cell counts. Sequencing was performed with immunoSEQ multiplex PCR; in TCRdb, only in-frame clones are kept and a portion is missing. Clonal size and the V and J genes are those of that table, whereas D and trimming came from the DNA. Among 60,000 to 90,000 clones listed, less than 75% were seen once. Between the trimmed V and J ends, which lost 5 bases and 5 bases, there was a span of 14 bases. Germline V lookup: CDR1 KGHDR, CDR2 SFDVKD. The CDR3 has 15 amino acids. Material for sequencing was peripheral blood. This chain links TRBV24-1 with TRBJ1-4; tentatively, D is TRBD1 (6 bases). The TCR comes from a man aged 60 to 69 with acute or convalescent COVID-19. CDR3 amino acids: CATSAGTPGNEKLFF. The CDR3 DNA is TGTGCCACCAGTGCCGGGACACCCGGAAATGAAAAACTGTTTTTT.